Listed here are 23 T cell receptor beta chains from one sample, sequenced in a study of T cell responses to AZD1222 COVID-19 vaccine. Only in-frame clones appear in the TCRdb table, and some are missing; sequencing was by immunoSEQ multiplex PCR. Of over 25,000 clones in the sample, 92% were seen once. The sample in question was peripheral blood, obtained 28 days after the second AZD1222 dose. The receptor set was obtained from an adult who received the AZD1222 COVID-19 vaccine.

V and J are TRBV27 and TRBJ2-7; unclear D gene. The CDR3 spans 13 residues. Between the trimmed V and J ends, which lost 1 base and 7 bases, there was a span of 11 bases. Germline CDR1 and CDR2: MNHEY and SMNVEV (reference sequence). The chain's CDR3 is CASSLFGVAEQYF. CDR3 bases: TGTGCCAGCAGTTTATTTGGGGTTGCAGAGCAGTACTTC.

This clone was seen only once. The chain recombines TRBV19 with TRBJ1-2; 8 nucleotides agree with TRBD1. Germline V gene lookup returns CDR1 LNHDA and CDR2 SQIVND (reference sequence). The CDR3 extends over 15 amino acids. The J segment lost 7 bases and the V segment lost 4 bases, leaving 11 bases of the junction unmatched. CDR3 bases: TGTGCCAGTAGTACGATCTCCTCAGGGGGCGGTGGCTACACCTTC. This encodes CASSTISSGGGGYTF.

Remarks on this clone: One end of the junction does not line up with germline, which may come from a read error. The chain joins TRBV5-1 to TRBJ1-1; the D is unclear. In germline, CDR1 is SGHRS, CDR2 YFSETQ. The CDR3 is made up of 12 amino acids. CDR3 nucleotide sequence: TGCGCCAGCAGCAAATCGCACACTAAAGCTTTCTTT. It translates to CASSKSHTKAFF.

The rearrangement joins TRBV5-1 to TRBJ2-7, with D tentatively TRBD2 (5 bases). The CDR3 is 14 amino acids. Trimming cost V 1 base and J 3 bases, with 11 bases left between them. Germline V gene lookup returns CDR1 SGHRS and CDR2 YFSETQ. CDR3 nucleotides: TGCGCCAGCAGCTTGACAGTTGGGAGCTACGAGCAGTACTTC. Protein: CASSLTVGSYEQYF.

CDR3 sequence reads: CASSLNTGNTIYF. The CDR3 DNA is TGTGCCAGCAGCTTAAACACGGGAAACACCATATATTTT. The J gene is TRBJ1-3, the V gene TRBV7-3; D remains ambiguous. Germline V gene sequence: CDR1 SGHTA, CDR2 FQGTGA. V shed 1 base and J shed 4 bases, with 5 bases lying between them. This CDR3 region has 13 residues.

The chain carries TRBV5-4 and TRBJ2-3; TRBD2 matches at 12 bases. The CDR3 contains 14 residues. Germline-derived CDR1 and CDR2 are SGHNT and YYREEE (reference sequence). J lost 5 bases, V lost 2 bases, and 0 bases had no gene match. DNA of the CDR3: TGTGCCAGCAGCTTACTAGCGGGAGGAGATACGCAGTATTTT. It yields the protein CASSLLAGGDTQYF.

The rearrangement joins TRBV6-5 to TRBJ2-7; TRBD1 matches 7 bases. CDR1 is MNHEY and CDR2 is SVGAGI in the germline V gene. The junction had 7 bases not matched to a gene; V was cut back by 9 bases and J by 2 bases. The CDR3 consists of 13 residues. CDR3 in amino acids: CASTGTATYEQYF. The DNA for the CDR3 is TGTGCCAGTACTGGGACAGCTACCTACGAGCAGTACTTC.

The chain combines TRBV5-1 with TRBJ2-7; D may correspond to TRBD1 or TRBD2 (5 bases each). V lost 0 bases and J lost 6, with 16 bases in between. The germline V gene has CDR1 SGHRS and CDR2 YFSETQ. The CDR3 has 15 residues. The CDR3 nucleotides read TGCGCCAGCAGCTTGGCTAGTCCCCATGGGGGCGAGCAGTACTTC. This gives the protein CASSLASPHGGEQYF.

The gene calls are TRBV6-1 and TRBJ2-7; the D is unclear. V lost 2 bases and J lost 0, with 11 bases in between. This CDR3 has 15 residues. Germline V gene lookup returns CDR1 MNHNS and CDR2 SASEGT. CDR3 sequence: CASSELRSVSYEQYF. Here the CDR3 DNA reads TGTGCCAGCAGTGAACTCCGGTCCGTCTCCTACGAGCAGTACTTC.

J is TRBJ1-2 and V is TRBV19; 7 nucleotides match TRBD1. CDR1 is LNHDA, CDR2 SQIVND, per germline (reference sequence). V lost 5 bases, J lost 4 bases, and 7 bases stayed unmatched. This CDR3 is 14 amino acids long. DNA for the CDR3: TGTGCCAGTAGTTTACAGGGGACGGGCTATGGCTACACCTTC. As protein: CASSLQGTGYGYTF.

V and J are TRBV28 and TRBJ1-2, with unresolved D. The CDR3 runs 14 residues. V shed 2 bases and J shed 0 bases, with 7 bases lying between them. The germline CDR1 and CDR2 sequences are MDHEN and SYDVKM. For the CDR3, the DNA is TGTGCCAGCAGTTTAACCGGGACTAACTATGGCTACACCTTC. Its protein is CASSLTGTNYGYTF.

The rearrangement joins TRBV18 to TRBJ1-4; D might be TRBD1 (5 bases). The V end lost 0 bases, the J end lost 11 bases, and 10 bases lay between the germline ends. Germline lookup yields CDR1 KGHSH and CDR2 LQKENI. The CDR3 covers 13 residues. CDR3 region: CASSPPGTKKLFF. The CDR3, as DNA: TGTGCCAGCTCACCACCAGGGACGAAGAAACTGTTTTTT.

CDR3 sequence reads: CASSLNRATNEKLFF. DNA for the CDR3: TGTGCCAGCAGCTTAAACCGGGCAACTAATGAAAAACTGTTTTTT. The rearrangement joins TRBV7-2 to TRBJ1-4; D not resolved. Germline CDR1 and CDR2: SGHTA and FQGNSA. The CDR3 spans 15 residues. V lost 2 bases, J lost 0 bases, and 7 bases lay in between.

This clone was detected once. The V and J genes are TRBV28 and TRBJ1-6, with no clear D. Germline V gene data show CDR1 as MDHEN and CDR2 as SYDVKM. Trimming pared 1 base from V and 7 bases from J, leaving 5 bases between. This CDR3 has 13 residues. This chain's CDR3 is CASSLYPNSPLHF. The CDR3 nucleotides are TGTGCCAGCAGTTTATATCCCAATTCACCCCTCCACTTT.

V is TRBV4-1 and J is TRBJ2-1; D not certain. Germline V gene lookup returns CDR1 MGHRA and CDR2 YSYEKL. The CDR3 length is 14 residues. Trimming cost V 1 base and J 7 bases, with 11 bases left between them. CDR3 sequence reads: CASSQVGKRNEQFF. In DNA, the CDR3 is TGCGCCAGCAGCCAAGTCGGAAAACGAAATGAGCAGTTCTTC.

The chain couples TRBV6-2 or TRBV6-3 to TRBJ1-2; D is uncertain. The CDR3 is made up of 14 amino acids. Germline values: CDR1 MNHEY, CDR2 SVGEGT. The germline V and J ends were trimmed by 0 bases and 3 bases, with 8 bases remaining between them. The CDR3, as DNA: TGTGCCAGCAGTTACTCGGGCCGGTACTATGGCTACACCTTC. Its translation is CASSYSGRYYGYTF.

The V gene is TRBV6-2 or TRBV6-3, the J gene TRBJ1-5, with D hard to call. Germline V lookup: CDR1 MNHEY, CDR2 SVGEGT. The CDR3 totals 13 residues. The ends were cut back, 4 bases at V and 9 bases at J, with 13 bases in the middle. CDR3 DNA sequence: TGTGCCAGCAGTTGGTCGTCTCTGACGCCCCAGCATTTT. Encoded protein: CASSWSSLTPQHF.

This rearrangement joins TRBV27 to TRBJ2-3; the match to TRBD1 covers 9 bases. Germline V gene sequence: CDR1 MNHEY, CDR2 SMNVEV (reference sequence). J lost 2 bases, V lost 6 bases, and 9 bases had no gene match. This CDR3 is built from 16 residues. The CDR3 coding sequence is TGTGCCAGCAGCACCATACAGGGGGCTCTCACAGATACGCAGTATTTT. Amino acids: CASSTIQGALTDTQYF.

V usage is TRBV6-5 and J usage is TRBJ1-2; D is uncertain. The length of the CDR3 is 13 residues. Between the trimmed V and J ends, which lost 7 bases and 3 bases, there was a span of 12 bases. Germline V gene data show CDR1 as MNHEY and CDR2 as SVGAGI. CDR3 coding DNA: TGTGCCAGCAATCAACCGGGCCACTATGGCTACACCTTC. Amino acid sequence: CASNQPGHYGYTF.

J is TRBJ1-4 and V is TRBV10-3, with a possible D match to TRBD1 (6 bases). V lost 5 bases to trimming and J lost 0 bases, with 10 bases between them. Per the germline V gene, CDR1 is ENHRY and CDR2 is SYGVKD. The CDR3 consists of 15 residues. The chain's CDR3 is CAISTGKATNEKLFF. For the CDR3, the DNA is TGTGCCATCAGTACAGGGAAAGCAACTAATGAAAAACTGTTTTTT.

V gene TRBV6-6 combines with J gene TRBJ1-5; TRBD1 might be the D (5 bases). The CDR3 runs to 15 residues. Per the germline V gene, CDR1 is MNHNY and CDR2 is SVGAGI (reference sequence). The V end was cut by 2 bases, the J end by 5 bases, with 13 bases between. CDR3 bases: TGTGCCAGCAGTTACCCGGGGGGTCAACATCAGCCCCAGCATTTT. It yields the protein CASSYPGGQHQPQHF.

V gene TRBV12-5 combines with J gene TRBJ2-6; 9 bases line up with TRBD1. The CDR3 extends over 16 amino acids. Trimming cost V 1 base and J 4 bases; bases outside gene matches: 2. The V gene's germline CDR1 is LGHNT and CDR2 FRNRAP. The CDR3 DNA is TGTGCTAGTGGTTTGGGGACAGGGGCAGGGGCCAACGTCCTGACTTTC. Residues: CASGLGTGAGANVLTF.

The V call is TRBV9, the J call TRBJ2-3, with D tentatively TRBD1 or TRBD2 (6 bases each). Trimming removed 4 bases from V and 8 bases from J, with 26 bases in between. Germline V lookup: CDR1 SGDLS, CDR2 YYNGEE. The CDR3 is made up of 17 amino acids. The chain's CDR3 is CASSPAWGADLGGTQYF. For the CDR3, the DNA is TGTGCCAGCAGCCCGGCGTGGGGGGCCGACCTTGGCGGTACGCAGTATTTT.